This TCR beta chain was recovered during a study of metastatic and nonmetastatic thyroid tumors. Study as a whole: Patients with malignant and benign thyroid disease provided blood and tumor or nodule tissue, whose repertoires were compared. Study-wide results and caveats: In both blood and tumor samples, TCR beta diversity was reported significantly higher for malignant than benign nodules.

CDR1 LGHNA and CDR2 YSLEER come from the germline V gene. The CDR3 is 15 amino acids. V lost 8 bases and J 7 bases, leaving 21 bases between the germline ends. Original methodology: A distant-metastasis classifier for papillary thyroid cancer was built using CDR3 differences across clinicopathological groups. Via MiXCR, TCRdb re-called the PCR reads. TCRdb's processing, not the authors', yielded these V and J calls. The sample has thousands of clones; more than 30% are singletons. With regard to this clone: Its target is unknown.

Each patient went into thyroid surgery without having received any treatment. The V gene is TRBV4-3, the J gene TRBJ2-1; D might be TRBD2 (5 bases). This TCR derives from a female donor with papillary thyroid cancer or a benign thyroid nodule (not recorded which). Some clones in this sample may be carry-over from other donors' samples. The sample consisted of adjacent normal tissue. CDR3 loop: CASATGVGLRNEQFF. The CDR3 region has the DNA TGCGCCAGCGCCACCGGGGTGGGGTTAAGGAATGAGCAGTTCTTC.